The sequence of this T cell receptor beta chain was determined in a study of blood T cell repertoires in COVID-19. On the study more broadly: Sites across the United States, Italy and Spain contributed samples from acute and convalescent COVID-19. PBMCs, B-cell-depleted T cells, or T cells provided the cDNA or gDNA that made up the material.

There are a few counts of this clone. Original data processing: Reference gene primer amplification gave nucleated cell count estimates. Profiling relied on immunoSEQ multiplex PCR, and the TCRdb table lists in-frame clones only, not all of them. V and J calls and clone size follow that table, whereas D and trimming were derived from the DNA. The table has tens of thousands of clones, roughly 85% seen once. Germline V gene data show CDR1 as SQVTM and CDR2 as ANQGSEA. The CDR3 is made up of 11 amino acids. The V and J ends lost 5 bases and 4 bases respectively, with 6 bases between them. Sequenced material: peripheral blood. The chain joins TRBV29-1 to TRBJ1-3; D uncertain. The sequence was collected from a man older than 75 with active COVID-19. CDR3 nucleotides: TGCAGCGTTCAAACAGGAAACACCATATATTTT. It yields the protein CSVQTGNTIYF.